This TCR beta chain derives from a study of control samples from healthy donors and cancer patients. The CDR3 is 16 amino acids. After removal of 4 bases from V and 6 bases from J, the junction contained 14 bases not matched to a gene. Germline values: CDR1 SGHRS, CDR2 YFSETQ. Sequencing used immunoSEQ multiplex PCR; TCRdb keeps in-frame clones, though not all of them. The data hold about 180,000 clones, with around 94% observed a single time. The TCR was taken from a man aged 30 to 39 in good health. Sequenced input: blood. The gene calls are TRBV5-1 and TRBJ2-7, with 9 bases that match TRBD1. In DNA, the CDR3 is TGCGCCAGCAGCCTACCTAGGACAGGGGATCAGGGCGAGCAGTACTTC. Translating gives CASSLPRTGDQGEQYF.